This T cell receptor beta chain was sequenced for a study of cytomegalovirus exposure and HLA in healthy donors. The PCR had 60 Vbeta and 13 Jbeta primers. The method was immunoSEQ multiplex PCR; TCRdb's version includes in-frame clones alone and lacks a portion of them. The sample shows under 150,000 clones, around 78% of them seen only once. CDR1 MNHNS and CDR2 SASEGT come from the germline V gene. Germline trimming cut 9 bases from V and 7 bases from J; bases unmatched to any gene: 10. The CDR3 has 14 residues. On this clone: What it binds is unknown.

Broader study findings: HLA-A and HLA-B allele assignments for most subjects were reportedly predicted accurately using TCR beta sequences. It was reported that the classifier diagnosed cytomegalovirus status with high specificity and sensitivity in both the original and validation cohorts. About 87% or about 30% of the time was how often most TCR beta V segments were productive, according to an earlier analysis. Later on, an analysis showed TCR association rates differing by HLA locus, with DRB1 the most and HLA-C the fewest.

This clonotype was sampled from a woman in her forties in good health and CMV-seropositive. The genes are TRBV6-1 and TRBJ1-4, with 8 bases identical to TRBD1. Sequenced sample: PBMCs. Here the CDR3 reads CASGDRTGSEKLFF. For the CDR3, the DNA is TGTGCCAGTGGAGATAGGACAGGGAGTGAAAAACTGTTTTTT.